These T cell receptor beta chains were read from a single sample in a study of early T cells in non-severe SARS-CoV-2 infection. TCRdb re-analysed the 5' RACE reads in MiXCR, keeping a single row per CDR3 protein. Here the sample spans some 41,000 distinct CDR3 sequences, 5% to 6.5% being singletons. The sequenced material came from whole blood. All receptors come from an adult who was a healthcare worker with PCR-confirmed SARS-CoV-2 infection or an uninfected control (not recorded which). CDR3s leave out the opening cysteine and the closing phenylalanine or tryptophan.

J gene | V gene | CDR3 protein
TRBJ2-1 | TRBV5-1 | ASSVGQGAYNEQF
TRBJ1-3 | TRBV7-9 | ASSRDIWSGNTIY
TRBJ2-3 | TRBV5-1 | ASRTGQGPDTQY
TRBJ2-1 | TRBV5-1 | ASSVQGTSGANEQF
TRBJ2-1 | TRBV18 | ASSPLVGGVHEQF
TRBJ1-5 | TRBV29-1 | SVATGEWNQPQH
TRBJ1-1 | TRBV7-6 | ASSLTRYDTEAF
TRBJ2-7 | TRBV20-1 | SASAQGSYEQY
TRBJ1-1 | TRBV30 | AWSRGSTEAF
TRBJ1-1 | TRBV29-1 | SVGQGTPWLNTEAF
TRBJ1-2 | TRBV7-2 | ASSHRDRGRGYGYT
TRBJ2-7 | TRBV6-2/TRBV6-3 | ASSYEEDYEQY
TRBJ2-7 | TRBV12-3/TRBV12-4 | ASSLNWPSYEQY
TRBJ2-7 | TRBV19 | ASSGTGTGDYEQY
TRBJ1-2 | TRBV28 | ASRYKDYGYT
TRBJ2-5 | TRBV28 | ASSTLAFTSGRAGETQY
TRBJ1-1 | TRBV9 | ASSVAYRGTEAF
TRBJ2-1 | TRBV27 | ASSSSGSYNEQF